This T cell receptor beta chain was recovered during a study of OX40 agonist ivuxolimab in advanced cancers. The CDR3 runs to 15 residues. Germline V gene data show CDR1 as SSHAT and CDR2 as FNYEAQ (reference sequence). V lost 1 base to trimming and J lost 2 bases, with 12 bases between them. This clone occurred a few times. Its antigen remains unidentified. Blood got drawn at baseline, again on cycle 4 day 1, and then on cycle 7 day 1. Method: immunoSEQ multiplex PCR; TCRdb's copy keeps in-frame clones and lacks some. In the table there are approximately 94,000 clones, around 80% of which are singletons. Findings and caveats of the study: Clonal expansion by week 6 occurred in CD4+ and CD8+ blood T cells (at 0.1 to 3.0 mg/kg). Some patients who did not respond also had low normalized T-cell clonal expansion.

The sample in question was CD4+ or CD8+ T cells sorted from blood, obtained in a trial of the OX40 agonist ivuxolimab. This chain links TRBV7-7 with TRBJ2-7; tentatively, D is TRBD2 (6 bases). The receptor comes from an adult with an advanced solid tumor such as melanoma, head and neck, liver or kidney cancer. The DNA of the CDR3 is TGTGCCAGCAGCTTAGATGCGGGGTCGACCTACGAGCAGTACTTC. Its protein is CASSLDAGSTYEQYF.